These 2 T cell receptor beta chains came from one sample sequenced in a study of blood T cell repertoires in COVID-19. Profiling relied on immunoSEQ multiplex PCR, and the TCRdb table lists in-frame clones only, not all of them. The sample contains approximately 220,000 clones, 83% of which appear only once. The sequenced sample consisted of PBMCs or T cells enriched from blood (not recorded which). The origin of the receptors is a woman aged 50 to 65 who had been exposed to COVID-19.

V is TRBV29-1 and J is TRBJ2-5; weak D call: TRBD1 (6 bases). The CDR3 is 13 residues long. Germline V CDR1 and CDR2: SQVTM, ANQGSEA. V was pared by 7 bases and J by 5 bases, with 17 bases between. This CDR3 is CSEMDSGRETQYF. CDR3 coding DNA: TGCAGCGAGATGGACAGCGGCAGGGAGACCCAGTACTTC.

The chain couples TRBV2 to TRBJ1-4; a possible D gene is TRBD1 (6 bases). Per germline, CDR1 SNHLY and CDR2 FYNNEI. The CDR3 is 12 residues long. The germline V and J ends were trimmed by 6 bases and 10 bases, with 12 bases remaining between them. The CDR3: CASRQGLGKLFF. CDR3 bases: TGTGCCAGCAGACAGGGCTTGGGAAAACTGTTTTTT.